Reported below is one T cell receptor (beta chain). The antigen remains undetermined. This record belongs to a study of T cell responses to AZD1222 COVID-19 vaccine. Method: immunoSEQ multiplex PCR; TCRdb's copy keeps in-frame clones and lacks some. The repertoire consists of some 110,000 clones, with 85% to 90% occurring once and the leading ten covering approximately 10%. Findings of the study overall: Every sample of the repertoires postdated the peak T cell response.

Here the sequenced sample was peripheral blood, taken on day 0 of AZD1222 vaccination. The TCR was taken from an adult in good health.

CDR3 coding DNA: TGTGCCAGCAGCCTAGGGGTAACAGGCACAGATACGCAGTATTTT. Its protein product is CASSLGVTGTDTQYF. V is TRBV3-1 (or the pseudogene TRBV3-2) and J is TRBJ2-3, with a weak D call TRBD1 (5 bases). This CDR3 contains 15 residues. Germline values: CDR1 LGHDT, CDR2 YNNKEL (reference sequence). V lost 4 bases and J lost 1, with 12 bases in between.